Below, 31 T cell receptor beta chains from the same sample are listed, as sequenced in a study of cytomegalovirus exposure and HLA in healthy donors (dated by TCRdb to about 2017). The method behind the library was the immunoSEQ multiplex PCR assay. A mixture of 60 forward primers for TCR Vbeta segments and 13 reverse primers for TCR Jbeta segments was used in the multiplex PCR. TCRdb stores this immuneACCESS table with in-frame sequences only. Part of the clones is absent; in the studies checked, under half of the shortfall reflects unresolved V genes, and no reason is known for the rest. In all, the sample holds around 120,000 clones, and about 76% of those were seen once. Approximately 31% of the sample is held by the ten biggest clonotypes. Specimen: PBMCs. These receptors all stem from a man aged 55 to 70 in good health and CMV-seropositive.

The CDR3, as DNA: TGTGCCACCAGCAGAGACGGGTTGGGCGAGCAGTACTTC. Protein: CATSRDGLGEQYF. The V and J genes are TRBV15 and TRBJ2-7; D remains unclear. V was clipped by 0 bases and J by 6 bases, with 9 bases between them. This CDR3 contains 13 residues. Germline CDR1 reads LNHNV; CDR2 reads YYDKDF (reference sequence).

CDR3 sequence: CASSQTGGRYGYTF. Written as DNA, the CDR3 is TGCGCCAGCAGCCAGACAGGGGGACGCTATGGCTACACCTTC. J is TRBJ1-2 and V is TRBV4-1; TRBD1 matches 9 bases. This CDR3 has 14 amino acids. Germline V gives CDR1 MGHRA, CDR2 YSYEKL. The V segment lost 3 bases and the J segment 4 bases; nucleotides outside the gene matches: 3.

J is TRBJ1-6 and V is TRBV13; D call uncertain. This CDR3 spans 13 amino acids. Germline CDR1 is PRHDT and CDR2 is FYEKMQ (reference sequence). Trimming stripped 0 bases from V and 7 bases from J, with 4 bases between. In DNA, the CDR3 is TGTGCCAGCAGCTTAGGCGGGAATTCACCCCTCCACTTT. The encoded protein is CASSLGGNSPLHF.

This clone was recorded only once. The J gene is TRBJ1-2, the V gene TRBV5-1; TRBD1 aligns across 9 bases. The CDR3 contains 15 residues. The germline V gene has CDR1 SGHRS and CDR2 YFSETQ. V lost 6 bases and J lost 7; bases outside the gene matches: 13. The CDR3 sequence is CASTLETGGWGGYTF. The CDR3 DNA reads TGCGCCAGCACCCTTGAGACAGGGGGTTGGGGTGGCTACACCTTC.

This chain joins TRBV28 and TRBJ2-6; D is unclear. The ends were cut back, 6 bases at V and 7 bases at J, with 10 bases in the middle. This CDR3 is 13 amino acids long. Germline CDR1 is MDHEN and CDR2 is SYDVKM. CDR3 sequence reads: CASSPRIANVLTF. DNA for the CDR3: TGTGCCAGCAGCCCCAGGATAGCCAACGTCCTGACTTTC.

This chain uses TRBV4-2 with TRBJ2-3; D gene ambiguous. Trimming took off 4 bases at V and 0 bases at J, with 17 bases between the two ends. The germline CDR1 and CDR2 sequences are LGHNA and YNFKEQ. The CDR3 extends over 17 amino acids. Written as DNA, the CDR3 is TGTGCCAGCAGCCGGAGTGGTTCTACGGCTAGCACAGATACGCAGTATTTT. This sequence encodes CASSRSGSTASTDTQYF.

The V and J genes are TRBV9 and TRBJ1-2, with D uncertain. This CDR3 region has 13 residues. Per germline, CDR1 SGDLS and CDR2 YYNGEE. Trimming took 6 bases from V and 3 from J, leaving 12 bases between them. CDR3 in amino acids: CASTGGGYYGYTF. In DNA, the CDR3 is TGTGCCAGCACGGGCGGCGGGTACTATGGCTACACCTTC.

The rearrangement links TRBV19 to TRBJ1-4; D may be TRBD1 (5 bases). The germline gives CDR1 LNHDA, CDR2 SQIVND (reference sequence). The CDR3 loop spans 15 amino acids. Between the trimmed V and J ends, which lost 6 bases and 6 bases, there was a span of 17 bases. This CDR3 reads CASSADSNFDEKLFF. The CDR3 DNA is TGTGCCAGTAGCGCCGACAGTAATTTTGATGAAAAACTGTTTTTT. The variable domain in full, with the rest retrieved from reference TRBV19 and TRBJ1-4, is DGGITQSPKYLFRKEGQNVTLSCEQNLNHDAMYWYRQDPGQGLRLIYYSQIVNDFQKGDIAEGYSVSREKKESFPLTVTSAQKNPTAFYLCASSADSNFDEKLFFGSGTQLSVL.

This chain connects TRBV6-5 to TRBJ1-1; tentatively, D is TRBD1 (5 bases). The ends were cut back, 2 bases at V and 1 base at J, with 11 bases in the middle. Germline V lookup: CDR1 MNHEY, CDR2 SVGAGI. The CDR3 spans 15 residues. The CDR3 reads CASSYGGGWNTEAFF. The CDR3 nucleotides are TGTGCCAGCAGTTACGGGGGGGGATGGAACACTGAAGCTTTCTTT.

The rearrangement uses TRBV2 and TRBJ2-7; D may be TRBD2 (6 bases). This CDR3 is 15 amino acids long. Germline V gene lookup returns CDR1 SNHLY and CDR2 FYNNEI. The V gene lost 4 bases and the J gene lost 3 bases, with 16 bases spanning the gap. CDR3 region: CASSVGRGTGYEQYF. The CDR3 DNA is TGTGCCAGCAGTGTTGGTCGGGGGACGGGCTACGAGCAGTACTTC.

The rearrangement joins TRBV11-2 to TRBJ1-1, with TRBD1 identical over 9 bases. Per the germline V gene, CDR1 is SGHAT and CDR2 is FQNNGV. V was clipped by 10 bases and J by 5 bases; unmatched bases: 5. This CDR3 is built from 12 residues. CDR3 DNA sequence: TGTGCCATTAGGACAGGGGAGACTGAAGCTTTCTTT. It translates to CAIRTGETEAFF.

This clone has more than one count but fewer than ten. The J gene is TRBJ2-6, the V gene TRBV5-1; 7 bases agree with TRBD1. The CDR3 is 19 residues long. V lost 4 bases and J lost 0; bases outside the gene matches: 13. Per the germline V gene, CDR1 is SGHRS and CDR2 is YFSETQ. The CDR3 nucleotides read TGCGCCAGCAGCCCTCGGACAGGTCCTTTCCCCTCTGGGGCCAACGTCCTGACTTTC. Its translation: CASSPRTGPFPSGANVLTF.

In its sample, this clone was seen a few times. J is TRBJ2-7 and V is TRBV6-1; D is possibly TRBD1 (5 bases). CDR3 length equals 13 residues. V lost 4 bases, J lost 5 bases, and 12 bases lay in between. Per germline, CDR1 MNHNS and CDR2 SASEGT. The DNA of the CDR3 is TGTGCCAGCAGTGTGCAGGGTTCCAACGAGCAGTACTTC. It specifies CASSVQGSNEQYF.

The CDR3: CASSGTSGGEQFF. The CDR3 DNA reads as TGTGCCAGCAGTGGTACTAGCGGAGGAGAGCAGTTCTTC. The V call is TRBV2, the J call TRBJ2-1, with 8 bases that match TRBD2. Germline assignment: CDR1 SNHLY and CDR2 FYNNEI. With V trimmed by 4 bases and J by 10 bases, 6 bases remained unmatched. This CDR3 comprises 13 residues.

The J gene is TRBJ1-3, the V gene TRBV5-6; tentatively, D is TRBD1 (6 bases). The V gene lost 0 bases and the J gene lost 4 bases, with 11 bases spanning the gap. There are 15 residues in the CDR3. Per germline, CDR1 SGHDT and CDR2 YYEEEE. CDR3 nucleotides: TGTGCCAGCAGCTTGGCAGGGGCCTTCGGAAACACCATATATTTT. Amino acid sequence: CASSLAGAFGNTIYF.

The rearrangement joins TRBV7-9 to TRBJ2-3, with 11 bases fitting TRBD2. After removal of 1 base from V and 4 bases from J, the junction contained 4 bases not matched to a gene. CDR1 is SEHNR, CDR2 FQNEAQ, per germline (reference sequence). The CDR3 consists of 16 residues. CDR3 bases: TGTGCCAGCAGCTTAGTAGCGGGAGGGGAAGCAGATACGCAGTATTTT. This encodes CASSLVAGGEADTQYF.

The CDR3 loop reads CASSTGQLNTEAFF. The CDR3 DNA is TGTGCCAGCAGCACGGGACAGCTGAACACTGAAGCTTTCTTT. The V gene is TRBV9, the J gene TRBJ1-1; 7 bases are shared with TRBD1. V lost 4 bases to trimming and J lost 0 bases; unmatched junction nucleotides: 3. CDR1 SGDLS and CDR2 YYNGEE come from the germline V gene. The CDR3 sequence is 14 residues long.

The V and J genes are TRBV7-3 and TRBJ1-1, with D unresolved. Trimming pared 2 bases from V and 1 base from J, leaving 11 bases between. This CDR3 comprises 15 residues. CDR1 is SGHTA, CDR2 FQGTGA, per germline. The CDR3 coding sequence is TGTGCCAGCAGCTTAGCAGGCCTGAGGAACACTGAAGCTTTCTTT. It codes for CASSLAGLRNTEAFF.

The CDR3 here is CASTAGGRYNSPLHF. The CDR3 DNA follows: TGCGCCAGCACCGCCGGAGGACGGTATAATTCACCCCTCCACTTT. This sequence joins TRBV5-1 and TRBJ1-6; no reliable D call. Trimming cost V 6 bases and J 4 bases, with 14 bases left between them. The germline CDR1 and CDR2 sequences are SGHRS and YFSETQ. CDR3 size: 15 residues.

The sample holds one count of this clone. The V gene is TRBV6-1, the J gene TRBJ2-2; tentatively, D is TRBD2 (5 bases). The V gene's germline CDR1 is MNHNS and CDR2 SASEGT. The CDR3 consists of 15 residues. Trimming shortened V by 1 base and J by 5 bases, and 11 bases separated the two germline ends. The CDR3 loop is CASSEGGSRTGELFF. The CDR3, as DNA: TGTGCCAGCAGTGAAGGAGGGTCTCGTACCGGGGAGCTGTTTTTT.

The chain couples TRBV6-5 to TRBJ1-1; tentative D call: TRBD1 (5 bases). CDR1 and CDR2 from the germline V gene are MNHEY and SVGAGI. CDR3 length equals 15 residues. Deletions cut 4 bases from V and 0 bases from J, with 12 bases between. CDR3 sequence reads: CASSSPETVNTEAFF. Here the CDR3 DNA reads TGTGCCAGCAGTTCCCCTGAGACAGTGAACACTGAAGCTTTCTTT.

With regard to this clone: This sequence may be a read error, since a much larger clone differs from it by one base. The rearrangement links TRBV6-6 to TRBJ1-2; D possibly corresponds to TRBD1 (5 bases). Trimming took off 4 bases at V and 2 bases at J, with 8 bases between the two ends. This CDR3 has 13 amino acids. The germline V gene encodes CDR1 MNHNY and CDR2 SVGAGI (reference sequence). CDR3 region: CASSLGQNYGYTF. The CDR3 DNA reads as TGTGCCAGCAGTTTGGGGCAGAACTATGGCTACACCTTC.

The chain joins TRBV6-1 to TRBJ1-1; TRBD1 might be the D (6 bases). Per the germline V gene, CDR1 is MNHNS and CDR2 is SASEGT. This CDR3 is 13 amino acids long. V dropped 4 bases and J dropped 4 bases, with 10 bases sitting between them. The CDR3 DNA sequence: TGTGCCAGCAGTGCGCAGGGGCCCACTGAAGCTTTCTTT. It yields the protein CASSAQGPTEAFF.

This chain connects TRBV7-9 to TRBJ2-3; tentatively, D is TRBD2 (6 bases). The CDR3 has 15 residues. Deletions cut 5 bases from V and 2 bases from J, with 14 bases between. CDR1 SEHNR and CDR2 FQNEAQ come from the germline V gene (reference sequence). CDR3 loop: CASSPPRGNTDTQYF. For the CDR3, the DNA is TGTGCCAGCAGCCCCCCTCGGGGGAACACAGATACGCAGTATTTT.

This chain joins TRBV28 and TRBJ1-5; D is ambiguous. CDR1 is MDHEN and CDR2 is SYDVKM in the germline V gene. This CDR3 spans 14 amino acids. V was clipped by 6 bases and J by 3 bases, with 12 bases between them. CDR3 bases: TGTGCCAGCAGCCACGGACTAATCAATCAGCCCCAGCATTTT. It codes for CASSHGLINQPQHF.

In this sample, this clone turned up a few times. V and J are TRBV7-3 and TRBJ1-1, with D perhaps TRBD1 (5 bases). CDR1 is SGHTA and CDR2 is FQGTGA in the germline V gene. Trimming removed 2 bases from V and 4 bases from J, with 8 bases in between. This CDR3 spans 13 amino acids. In DNA, the CDR3 is TGTGCCAGCAGCTTAGACGGGGGCACTGAAGCTTTCTTT. This encodes CASSLDGGTEAFF. The whole variable domain, filled in from reference TRBV7-3 and TRBJ1-1, reads GAGVSQTPSNKVTEKGKYVELRCDPISGHTALYWYRQSLGQGPEFLIYFQGTGAADDSGLPNDRFFAVRPEGSVSTLKIQRTERGDSAVYLCASSLDGGTEAFFGQGTRLTVV.

The rearrangement uses TRBV29-1 and TRBJ1-1, with 9 bases identical to TRBD1. CDR1 is SQVTM, CDR2 ANQGSEA, per germline. V was clipped by 7 bases and J by 4 bases; unmatched bases: 10. The CDR3 is made up of 14 amino acids. DNA of the CDR3: TGCAGCGGTATACAGGGGGCGCGGAGCACTGAAGCTTTCTTT. Translation: CSGIQGARSTEAFF.

This chain connects TRBV6-1 to TRBJ1-1, with 7 positions matching TRBD1. The CDR3 is made up of 14 amino acids. Germline-derived CDR1 and CDR2 are MNHNS and SASEGT. With 3 bases clipped from V and 5 bases from J, the junction kept 6 bases outside the gene matches. CDR3 sequence (DNA): TGTGCCAGCAGTGAGACAGGGACTAGAACTGAAGCTTTCTTT. Translated, it gives CASSETGTRTEAFF.

Concerning this clone itself: Other DNA sequences in this sample translate to the same CDR3. The rearrangement joins TRBV2 to TRBJ1-1; D may be TRBD1 (5 bases). V shed 4 bases and J shed 1 base, with 7 bases lying between them. The CDR3 spans 13 residues. Germline CDR1 reads SNHLY; CDR2 reads FYNNEI. CDR3 coding DNA: TGTGCCAGCAGTGGGCAGGGGAACACTGAAGCTTTCTTT. Translation gives CASSGQGNTEAFF.

The gene calls are TRBV7-3 and TRBJ1-1; TRBD1 agrees at 9 bases. The CDR3 totals 15 residues. After removal of 4 bases from V and 1 base from J, the junction contained 4 bases not matched to a gene. Germline-derived CDR1 and CDR2 are SGHTA and FQGTGA. For the CDR3, the DNA is TGTGCCAGCAGCTGGGGACAGGGTGGGAACACTGAAGCTTTCTTT. It encodes CASSWGQGGNTEAFF.

This clone was seen a handful of times. This rearrangement joins TRBV11-3 to TRBJ1-6, with a tentative D call TRBD1 (6 bases). Trimming shortened V by 5 bases and J by 7 bases, and 15 bases separated the two germline ends. The germline V gene has CDR1 SGHNT and CDR2 YENEEA. This CDR3 is 15 amino acids long. The CDR3 reads CASSQGGVGNSPLHF. The CDR3 DNA follows: TGTGCCAGCAGCCAAGGGGGTGTTGGGAATTCACCCCTCCACTTT.